Following are 3 T cell receptor beta chains from one sample sequenced in a study of technical replicates of blood from a few donors. Measured with immunoSEQ multiplex PCR; TCRdb has only the in-frame clones, and not every one. The table shows 95,000 to 100,000 clones, with 95% to 96% occurring only once. Input material: T cells isolated from PBMCs. These TCRs come from a human donor in good health.

The chain is built from TRBV28 and TRBJ1-5; tentatively, D is TRBD1 (6 bases). The CDR3 length is 13 residues. Germline assignment: CDR1 MDHEN and CDR2 SYDVKM. With 7 bases removed from V and 2 bases from J, the gap between germline ends came to 9 bases. The CDR3 protein is CASMTGGNQPQHF. The CDR3 coding sequence is TGTGCCAGCATGACAGGAGGCAATCAGCCCCAGCATTTT.

The J gene is TRBJ2-1, the V gene TRBV19, with a tentative D call TRBD1 (5 bases). The CDR3 length is 12 residues. V shed 3 bases and J shed 5 bases, with 5 bases lying between them. Germline values: CDR1 LNHDA, CDR2 SQIVND (reference sequence). DNA of the CDR3: TGTGCCAGTAGTATGGGGCACAATGAGCAGTTCTTC. Encoded protein: CASSMGHNEQFF.

V gene TRBV5-1 combines with J gene TRBJ1-5; TRBD1 matches 9 bases. Trimming removed 4 bases from V and 6 bases from J; junction bases left unmatched: 5. The germline CDR1 and CDR2 sequences are SGHRS and YFSETQ. The CDR3 spans 14 residues. CDR3 amino acids: CASSPGQGTQPQHF. The CDR3 region has the DNA TGCGCCAGCAGCCCGGGACAGGGTACTCAGCCCCAGCATTTT.